This is a list of T cell receptor beta chains from one sample in a study of PD-1 blockade in classical Hodgkin lymphoma. The repertoire was sequenced with immunoSEQ multiplex PCR; TCRdb's copy has only in-frame clones and lacks some. The sample shows approximately 29,000 clones, roughly four fifths of them seen only once. This sample comprised CD4+ T cells from blood, obtained before the fourth cycle of nivolumab. The receptors were sampled from a human donor with classical Hodgkin lymphoma. CDR3s include the opening cysteine and the closing phenylalanine or tryptophan. Fields, in order: V gene, D gene, clone size, J gene, CDR3 protein, CDR3 DNA. A D gene is named only where the DNA matches it firmly. Not every row has a clone size; where given, it reads once, few, many or a size class.

V: TRBV4-1; D: TRBD1; size: few; J: TRBJ1-2; CDR3: CASSQGQGNSYGYTF; DNA: TGCGCCAGCAGCCAAGGACAGGGTAACAGCTATGGCTACACCTTC
V: TRBV7-6; D: .; size: .; J: TRBJ2-7; CDR3: CASSLGLGGVYEQYF; DNA: TGTGCCAGCAGCTTAGGGCTAGGAGGGGTCTACGAGCAGTACTTC
V: TRBV2; D: .; size: .; J: TRBJ1-4; CDR3: CASVTGTINEKLFF; DNA: TGTGCCAGCGTAACCGGGACCATTAATGAAAAACTGTTTTTT
V: TRBV5-5; D: .; size: .; J: TRBJ1-5; CDR3: CASSWSGPGGGQPQHF; DNA: TGTGCCAGCAGCTGGTCCGGCCCGGGGGGAGGTCAGCCCCAGCATTTT
V: TRBV5-8; D: .; size: .; J: TRBJ2-5; CDR3: CASSWGQETQYF; DNA: TGTGCCAGCAGCTGGGGACAAGAGACCCAGTACTTC
V: TRBV19; D: TRBD2; size: .; J: TRBJ2-5; CDR3: CASSTSGGPLQETQYF; DNA: TGTGCCAGTAGCACAAGCGGGGGCCCTCTCCAAGAGACCCAGTACTTC
V: TRBV7-2; D: .; size: .; J: TRBJ1-2; CDR3: CASSLGRGLGHGYTF; DNA: TGTGCCAGCAGCTTAGGACGGGGGCTTGGACATGGCTACACCTTC
V: TRBV5-1; D: .; size: .; J: TRBJ2-3; CDR3: CASSYRVADTQYF; DNA: TGCGCCAGCAGCTACAGGGTCGCAGATACGCAGTATTTT
V: TRBV27; D: .; size: once; J: TRBJ2-7; CDR3: CASMGSGAYEQYF; DNA: TGTGCCAGTATGGGGTCAGGGGCCTACGAGCAGTACTTC
V: TRBV10-3; D: .; size: .; J: TRBJ2-5; CDR3: CAISESRETQYF; DNA: TGTGCCATCAGTGAAAGTAGAGAGACCCAGTACTTC
V: TRBV5-1; D: TRBD1; size: .; J: TRBJ2-5; CDR3: CASSLVGTDPWETQYF; DNA: TGCGCCAGCAGCTTGGTAGGGACAGACCCTTGGGAGACCCAGTACTTC
V: TRBV7-2; D: TRBD1; size: few; J: TRBJ1-6; CDR3: CASSLRTGGLSPLHF; DNA: TGTGCCAGCAGCTTAAGGACAGGGGGCCTTTCACCCCTCCACTTT
V: TRBV23-1; D: .; size: .; J: TRBJ2-3; CDR3: CASSTGSTDTQYF; DNA: TGCGCCAGCAGTACAGGGAGCACAGATACGCAGTATTTT
V: TRBV5-4; D: .; size: .; J: TRBJ2-1; CDR3: CASSIGTYNEQFF; DNA: TGTGCCAGCAGTATAGGGACCTACAATGAGCAGTTCTTC
V: TRBV29-1; D: TRBD1; size: .; J: TRBJ2-3; CDR3: CSVNRGATDTQYF; DNA: TGCAGCGTCAACAGGGGGGCCACAGATACGCAGTATTTT
V: TRBV6-1; D: .; size: .; J: TRBJ1-5; CDR3: CASSEYLGIGNQPQHF; DNA: TGTGCCAGCAGTGAATATTTGGGGATTGGCAATCAGCCCCAGCATTTT